This note documents a single TCR beta chain sequence. Its antigen is still unknown. Healthy HIV-negative adults without recent acute infections or vaccinations served as donors. Every one of the donors was a Caucasian adult that lived in Nashville, Tennessee. This entry belongs to a study of shared clonotypes between healthy human individuals. Whole-study findings and limits: The expectation was that sequencing depth would affect clonotype sharing among donors. Donor scarcity curtailed the genetic and exposure-history diversity represented herein.

The table came from immunoSEQ multiplex PCR; TCRdb's copy has only in-frame clones and leaves some out. This table has around 2.5 million clones, 80% to 95% appearing once. The V end lost 5 bases, the J end lost 5 bases, and 10 bases lay between the germline ends. CDR1 is MDHEN and CDR2 is SYDVKM in the germline V gene. The CDR3 covers 13 residues. The material sequenced was naive CD4+ T cells from PBMCs. As to subset: CD45RA+ positively selected. The rearrangement joins TRBV28 to TRBJ1-5; D is possibly TRBD1 (5 bases). The receptor comes from a man in his late teens or twenties in good health. Some clones in this sample may be carry-over from other donors' samples. Here the CDR3 DNA reads TGTGCCAGCAGTCAGGGAACCCATCAGCCCCAGCATTTT. As protein: CASSQGTHQPQHF.